This passage covers 17 T cell receptor beta chains from one sample sequenced in a study of monozygotic twins with inflammatory bowel disease. TCRdb reprocessed the 5' RACE reads and stores each CDR3 protein as one record, lacking DNA. Recorded here are around 410,000 distinct CDR3 sequences; the top ten clones represent around 2.5%. The sequenced material came from blood. The source of these receptors is a human donor with ulcerative colitis or Crohn's disease, or a healthy co-twin of an affected twin (not recorded which).

The rearrangement joins TRBV24-1 to TRBJ2-2. Germline values: CDR1 KGHDR, CDR2 SFDVKD. The CDR3 has 12 amino acids. Here the CDR3 reads CATSDLTGELFF.

The V gene is TRBV3-1, the J gene TRBJ2-3; TCRdb's D call, TRBD1, is unchecked because there is no DNA. From germline, CDR1 is LGHDT and CDR2 YNNKEL (reference sequence). This CDR3 comprises 13 residues. Here the CDR3 reads CASSSRGTDTQYF.

The chain links TRBV20-1 to TRBJ2-2. The germline gives CDR1 DFQATT, CDR2 SNEGSKA (reference sequence). This CDR3 has 12 amino acids. The CDR3 here is CSALGSTGELFF.

The chain has TRBV9 and TRBJ2-7. The CDR3 sequence is 14 residues long. Germline V CDR1 and CDR2: SGDLS, YYNGEE. The CDR3 here is CASSVDHSSYEQYF.

The chain uses TRBV5-1 and TRBJ2-4; TCRdb outputs TRBD2, but without DNA this stays unchecked. Germline V gene lookup returns CDR1 SGHRS and CDR2 YFSETQ. This CDR3 comprises 15 residues. The chain's CDR3 is CASSFLAGVQNIQYF.

This chain links TRBV5-1 with TRBJ2-5; no DNA is available, so the TRBD2 call from TCRdb remains unchecked. Germline lookup yields CDR1 SGHRS and CDR2 YFSETQ. The CDR3 is made up of 14 amino acids. The CDR3 region is CASKPQGSGETQYF.

The gene calls are TRBV6-2 or TRBV6-3 and TRBJ1-1; TCRdb's assignment of TRBD1 cannot be checked, as there is no DNA. This CDR3 comprises 14 residues. Germline loops: CDR1 MNHEY, CDR2 SVGEGT. CDR3 sequence: CASSPLSSNTEAFF.

The chain carries TRBV5-1 and TRBJ2-1; without DNA, the TCRdb call of TRBD2 cannot be checked. Germline V gene sequence: CDR1 SGHRS, CDR2 YFSETQ. The length of the CDR3 is 13 residues. The CDR3: CASSLIEGNEQFF.

This chain connects TRBV12-3 or TRBV12-4 to TRBJ2-2; no DNA is available, so the TRBD2 call from TCRdb remains unchecked. CDR3 length: 18 amino acids. The CDR3 sequence: CASSTRGRTSGNTGELFF.

CDR3 in amino acids: CASSYSPEGGDTQYF. V and J are TRBV6-5 and TRBJ2-3; TCRdb's assignment of TRBD2 cannot be checked, as there is no DNA. The germline gives CDR1 MNHEY, CDR2 SVGAGI. The length of the CDR3 is 15 residues.

V usage is TRBV6-1 and J usage is TRBJ2-7; the TCRdb D gene call, TRBD2, has no DNA to confirm it. CDR1 and CDR2 from the germline V gene are MNHNS and SASEGT. The CDR3 has 15 residues. CDR3 region: CASSSPTLVGYEQYF.

The chain employs TRBV29-1 and TRBJ2-7; TCRdb's D gene call, TRBD1, goes unchecked for lack of DNA. The germline V gene encodes CDR1 SQVTM and CDR2 ANQGSEA. The CDR3 is made up of 12 amino acids. The CDR3 spells CSVGPGKGEQYF.

The V gene is TRBV20-1, the J gene TRBJ2-7; checking the TCRdb D call of TRBD1 is not possible without DNA. Germline loops: CDR1 DFQATT, CDR2 SNEGSKA (reference sequence). The CDR3 spans 16 residues. The CDR3 is CSAGPRNRQTHEEQYF.

The V and J genes are TRBV5-4 and TRBJ2-1; TCRdb returns TRBD1, unconfirmable since there is no DNA. The CDR3 is made up of 16 amino acids. Looked up from germline, CDR1 is SGHNT and CDR2 is YYREEE (reference sequence). The CDR3 loop is CASSSTGQGGYNEQFF.

This CDR3 is CASGSGPQPQHF. The chain joins TRBV3-1 to TRBJ1-5. The CDR3 spans 12 residues. CDR1 and CDR2 from the germline V gene are LGHDT and YNNKEL (reference sequence).

The rearrangement links TRBV6-1 to TRBJ2-7; lacking DNA, the TRBD2 call made by TCRdb goes unchecked. CDR1 MNHNS and CDR2 SASEGT come from the germline V gene. The length of the CDR3 is 14 residues. CDR3 amino acids: CASSPRPESREQYF.

The V call is TRBV7-9, the J call TRBJ2-7; TCRdb calls TRBD1, which cannot be checked without DNA. CDR3 length: 14 residues. Germline assignment: CDR1 SEHNR and CDR2 FQNEAQ (reference sequence). CDR3 loop: CASSPTGNSYEQYF.